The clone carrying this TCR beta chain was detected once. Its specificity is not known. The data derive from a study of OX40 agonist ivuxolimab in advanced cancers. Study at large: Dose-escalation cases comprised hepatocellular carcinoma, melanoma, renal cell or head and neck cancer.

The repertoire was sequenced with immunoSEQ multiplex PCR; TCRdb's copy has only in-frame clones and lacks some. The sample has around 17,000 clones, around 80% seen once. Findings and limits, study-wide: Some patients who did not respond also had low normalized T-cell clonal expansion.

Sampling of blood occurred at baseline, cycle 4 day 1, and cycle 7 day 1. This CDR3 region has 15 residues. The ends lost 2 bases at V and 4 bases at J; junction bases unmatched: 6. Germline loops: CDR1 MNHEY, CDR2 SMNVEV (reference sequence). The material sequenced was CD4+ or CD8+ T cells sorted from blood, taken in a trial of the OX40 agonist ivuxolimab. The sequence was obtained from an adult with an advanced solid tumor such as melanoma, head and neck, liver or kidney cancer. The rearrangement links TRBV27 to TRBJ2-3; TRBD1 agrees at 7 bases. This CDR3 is CASSLIRGRSDTQYF. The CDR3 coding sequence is TGTGCCAGCAGTTTAATTAGGGGGCGTTCAGATACGCAGTATTTT.